One and the same sample provided the 10 T cell receptor beta chains below, sequenced in a study of blood T cell repertoires in COVID-19. The data were produced by immunoSEQ multiplex PCR, yet TCRdb's version contains in-frame clones alone and is incomplete. The table includes some 200,000 clones, roughly 84% detected once. The sequenced material came from peripheral blood. The receptors shown here come from a woman in her 40s who had recovered from COVID-19.

This clone appeared a few times. This rearrangement joins TRBV16 to TRBJ2-1; weak D call: TRBD1 (6 bases). V was trimmed by 4 bases and J by 10 bases, leaving 14 bases between them. CDR3 size: 13 residues. Germline values: CDR1 KGHSY, CDR2 FQNENV. CDR3 sequence reads: CASSPVGAGEQFF. The DNA for the CDR3 is TGTGCCAGCAGCCCTGTGGGGGCCGGGGAGCAGTTCTTC.

A note on this clone: At one boundary the junction diverges from the germline segment, which might be a read error. The rearrangement uses TRBV7-7 and TRBJ1-6; 7 nucleotides agree with TRBD1. The CDR3 totals 15 residues. Germline CDR1 reads SSHAT; CDR2 reads FNYEAQ (reference sequence). The CDR3 is CASSSPGQRYSPLHF. The DNA for the CDR3 is TGTGCTAGCAGCTCACCGGGACAGAGGTATTCACCCCTCCACTTT.

The chain links TRBV28 to TRBJ1-4, with D tentatively TRBD1 (5 bases). From germline, CDR1 is MDHEN and CDR2 SYDVKM. Trimming pared 4 bases from V and 7 bases from J, leaving 13 bases between. This CDR3 contains 14 residues. The CDR3 loop is CASSSPGLFEKLFF. CDR3 nucleotides: TGTGCCAGCAGTTCTCCAGGGTTATTTGAAAAACTGTTTTTT.

The V call is TRBV28, the J call TRBJ1-4; TRBD1 is a possible D gene (5 bases). V lost 2 bases to trimming and J lost 4 bases, with 8 bases between them. This CDR3 contains 14 residues. Per the germline V gene, CDR1 is MDHEN and CDR2 is SYDVKM. Written as DNA, the CDR3 is TGTGCCAGCAGTTTAAGCAGGGTTAATGAAAAACTGTTTTTT. Translating it yields CASSLSRVNEKLFF.

The gene calls are TRBV28 and TRBJ1-3; 8 bases line up with TRBD1. Germline values: CDR1 MDHEN, CDR2 SYDVKM. V was pared by 4 bases and J by 3 bases, with 5 bases of the junction left unmatched. This CDR3 is 15 amino acids long. The CDR3 reads CASSSGQVFGNTIYF. DNA of the CDR3: TGTGCCAGCAGTTCGGGACAGGTCTTTGGAAACACCATATATTTT.

The CDR3 loop reads CASSPAGDGYTF. CDR3 sequence (DNA): TGTGCCAGCTCACCAGCAGGGGACGGCTACACCTTC. The chain couples TRBV18 to TRBJ1-2, with TRBD1 as a possible D gene (6 bases). The V end lost 2 bases, the J end lost 8 bases, and 9 bases lay between the germline ends. Germline V lookup: CDR1 KGHSH, CDR2 LQKENI. There are 12 residues in the CDR3. The entire variable domain, with the rest obtained from reference TRBV18 and TRBJ1-2, is as follows: NAGVMQNPRHLVRRRGQEARLRCSPMKGHSHVYWYRQLPEEGLKFMVYLQKENIIDESGMPKERFSAEFPKEGPSILRIQQVVRGDSAAYFCASSPAGDGYTFGSGTRLTVV.

This clone was detected a few times. The chain carries TRBV4-3 and TRBJ2-3; 7 bases fit TRBD2. After removal of 0 bases from V and 0 bases from J, the junction contained 9 bases not matched to a gene. Germline CDR1 is LGHNA and CDR2 is YSLEER. The CDR3 contains 18 residues. The CDR3 coding sequence is TGCGCCAGCAGCCAAGATCGGGCTAGCGGATATAGCACAGATACGCAGTATTTT. Protein product: CASSQDRASGYSTDTQYF.

This chain joins TRBV7-2 and TRBJ2-3; D is uncertain. V was cut by 2 bases and J by 6 bases, with 9 bases left in between. Germline loops: CDR1 SGHTA, CDR2 FQGNSA. The CDR3 contains 13 residues. The CDR3 region has the DNA TGTGCCAGCAGCTTACTACAGTTGGATACGCAGTATTTT. It encodes CASSLLQLDTQYF.

The chain combines TRBV19 with TRBJ2-7, with TRBD1 matching 7 bases. CDR1 LNHDA and CDR2 SQIVND come from the germline V gene (reference sequence). This CDR3 has 16 amino acids. The J segment lost 2 bases and the V segment lost 2 bases, leaving 9 bases of the junction unmatched. The chain's CDR3 is CASSIKGGQATYEQYF. CDR3 sequence (DNA): TGTGCCAGTAGTATAAAAGGTGGACAGGCCACCTACGAGCAGTACTTC.

This clone was counted many times. V usage is TRBV30 and J usage is TRBJ1-5; 7 nucleotides agree with TRBD1. The CDR3 has 14 amino acids. CDR1 is GTSNPN, CDR2 SVGIG, per germline (reference sequence). Trimming took 5 bases from V and 6 from J; bases not matched to a gene: 10. The CDR3 sequence is CAWARGQWGQPQHF. In nucleotides, the CDR3 is TGTGCCTGGGCTAGGGGGCAGTGGGGTCAGCCCCAGCATTTT.